These 25 T cell receptor beta chains originate from one sample sequenced in a study of siplizumab effects on memory and regulatory T cells (dated by TCRdb to the late 2010s). No cognate antigen is known for these TCRs. The library relied on the immunoSEQ multiplex PCR assay. The table comes from immuneACCESS by way of TCRdb, which keeps in-frame sequences with V and J called. Part of the clones is missing from these tables; in studies checked, under half for an unresolved V gene and the rest for unknown reasons. The sample records 9,000 to 13,000 clones, about 46% of which are singletons. Of the sample, around 11% is held by the ten largest clones. Cells from the mixed lymphocyte reactions were cocultured for about six days at 37 degrees C. The specimen sequenced was CFSE-low (dividing) CD8+ T cells sorted from an allogeneic mixed lymphocyte reaction. The receptors derive from a human donor in good health; the cells came from an allogeneic mixed lymphocyte reaction.

This clone was recorded only once. V usage is TRBV6-5 and J usage is TRBJ2-7; TRBD2 matches at 8 bases. V shed 2 bases and J 2 bases; nucleotides not matched to a gene: 5. The CDR3 length is 15 residues. CDR1 is MNHEY, CDR2 SVGAGI, per germline. In nucleotides, the CDR3 is TGTGCCAGCAGTTACCGTACTAGCGGCCCCTACGAGCAGTACTTC. Translating it yields CASSYRTSGPYEQYF.

This clone has only one observation. Just one base apart from a much larger clone, this may be a read error. V is TRBV27 and J is TRBJ2-7, with 9 bases identical to TRBD1. The germline V gene encodes CDR1 MNHEY and CDR2 SMNVEV (reference sequence). The CDR3 spans 15 residues. CDR3: CASSSPGQGTYGQYF. In DNA, the CDR3 is TGTGCCAGCAGTTCGCCGGGACAGGGAACCTACGGGCAGTACTTC.

This chain links TRBV9 with TRBJ2-6; 7 bases fit TRBD1. The V gene's germline CDR1 is SGDLS and CDR2 YYNGEE. The CDR3 length is 18 residues. The J segment lost 2 bases and the V segment lost 4 bases, leaving 12 bases of the junction unmatched. The CDR3 DNA sequence: TGTGCCAGCAGCCCCTCAAGTCCCGACAGGGCTGGGGCCAACGTCCTGACTTTC. This sequence encodes CASSPSSPDRAGANVLTF.

Within the sample, this clone is medium-sized. CDR3 coding DNA: TGTGCCAGCAGCTTAGTGGGGACAGGGAGTGGCTACACCTTC. The encoded protein is CASSLVGTGSGYTF. J is TRBJ1-2 and V is TRBV7-2, with 9 bases lining up with TRBD1. CDR3 size: 14 residues. V shed 1 base, J shed 7 bases, and the junction held 4 bases outside the gene matches. Per germline, CDR1 SGHTA and CDR2 FQGNSA.

V and J are TRBV9 and TRBJ2-6; 8 nucleotides agree with TRBD1. CDR1 is SGDLS, CDR2 YYNGEE, per germline. The CDR3 has 18 amino acids. V lost 4 bases, J lost 2 bases, and 11 bases stayed unmatched. The CDR3 sequence is CASSFRTGMEAGANVLTF. CDR3 nucleotide sequence: TGTGCCAGCAGCTTTCGGACAGGGATGGAAGCTGGGGCCAACGTCCTGACTTTC.

The rearrangement joins TRBV6-5 to TRBJ2-3, with 7 bases aligning to TRBD2. V was clipped by 7 bases and J by 1 base; unmatched bases: 8. Per germline, CDR1 MNHEY and CDR2 SVGAGI. This CDR3 contains 15 residues. The CDR3 bases are TGTGCCAGCACATCCCTGGCGGGGGGCACAGATACGCAGTATTTT. Translating it yields CASTSLAGGTDTQYF.

This clone is categorized as medium-sized (0.01 to 0.1%). At the DNA level, this CDR3 is encoded by other sequences in the same sample as well. The V call is TRBV4-3, the J call TRBJ2-7, with D possibly being TRBD2 (6 bases). Deletions cut 0 bases from V and 5 bases from J, with 11 bases between. CDR1 is LGHNA, CDR2 YSLEER, per germline. The CDR3 contains 14 residues. CDR3: CASSQDLGGNEQYF. CDR3 bases: TGCGCCAGCAGCCAAGATCTGGGAGGTAACGAGCAGTACTTC.

This clone is medium-sized within its sample. This chain connects TRBV9 to TRBJ1-2; 11 positions agree with TRBD1. The germline gives CDR1 SGDLS, CDR2 YYNGEE. The ends lost 0 bases at V and 7 bases at J; junction bases unmatched: 17. The CDR3 extends over 19 amino acids. CDR3 residues: CASSVAILEGGQGAFGYTF. DNA of the CDR3: TGTGCCAGCAGCGTAGCTATACTCGAAGGCGGACAGGGGGCGTTTGGCTACACCTTC.

This clone was picked up a small number of times. J is TRBJ1-6 and V is TRBV13, with 7 bases matching TRBD1. Germline V gene lookup returns CDR1 PRHDT and CDR2 FYEKMQ (reference sequence). V was pared by 5 bases and J by 5 bases, with 6 bases of the junction left unmatched. The CDR3 is 15 residues long. For the CDR3, the DNA is TGTGCCAGCAGCACCACAGGGGCCAATAATTCACCCCTCCACTTT. As protein: CASSTTGANNSPLHF.

The chain links TRBV30 to TRBJ1-1, with D possibly TRBD1 on 5 matching bases. Trimming shortened V by 3 bases and J by 5 bases, and 16 bases separated the two germline ends. This CDR3 is built from 14 residues. The V gene's germline CDR1 is GTSNPN and CDR2 SVGIG (reference sequence). CDR3 sequence reads: CAWSPNWGGTEAFF. DNA of the CDR3: TGTGCCTGGAGCCCCAATTGGGGGGGTACTGAAGCTTTCTTT.

This clone is labeled as medium-sized. The chain employs TRBV28 and TRBJ2-1; 9 bases align to TRBD2. CDR1 is MDHEN and CDR2 is SYDVKM in the germline V gene. V shed 5 bases, J shed 2 bases, and the junction held 4 bases outside the gene matches. This CDR3 has 15 residues. CDR3 bases: TGTGCCAGCAGTCTTAGCGGGGGACCCTACAATGAGCAGTTCTTC. This encodes CASSLSGGPYNEQFF.

The V call is TRBV6-5, the J call TRBJ1-3, with a weak D call TRBD1 (6 bases). The CDR3 sequence is 15 residues long. The V and J ends lost 2 bases and 1 base respectively, with 9 bases between them. Germline lookup yields CDR1 MNHEY and CDR2 SVGAGI. The CDR3 DNA reads as TGTGCCAGCAGTTACGGCAGGGGATCTGGAAACACCATATATTTT. This codes for CASSYGRGSGNTIYF.

This clone was seen more than once but under ten times. The V call is TRBV28, the J call TRBJ1-1, with D tentatively TRBD1 (6 bases). This CDR3 region has 14 residues. Germline V gives CDR1 MDHEN, CDR2 SYDVKM. The V end was cut by 7 bases, the J end by 5 bases, with 17 bases between. The CDR3: CASTWDYRVTEAFF. The CDR3 bases are TGTGCCAGCACCTGGGACTACAGGGTAACTGAAGCTTTCTTT.

This clone is medium-sized within its sample. This chain connects TRBV6-6 to TRBJ2-1; D is perhaps TRBD2 (6 bases). This CDR3 has 15 amino acids. With 5 bases removed from V and 5 bases from J, the gap between germline ends came to 16 bases. Germline V gene lookup returns CDR1 MNHNY and CDR2 SVGAGI (reference sequence). The CDR3 region has the DNA TGTGCCAGCAGTCCTTCCGGGACTTCTCACAATGAGCAGTTCTTC. Protein sequence: CASSPSGTSHNEQFF.

Concerning this clone: A much bigger clone sits one base away, suggesting this may be a read error. The V call is TRBV7-5, the J call TRBJ1-1. TRBV7-5 is listed as a pseudogene. The CDR3 has 12 residues. The CDR3 nucleotides are TGTGCCAGCAGCTTCGTGAACACTGAAGCTTTCTTT. It translates to CASSFVNTEAFF.

Turning to this clone: A junction end diverges from the germline sequence, so it may reflect a read error. V gene TRBV5-1 combines with J gene TRBJ1-2; D might be TRBD1 (5 bases). The CDR3 spans 16 residues. Per germline, CDR1 SGHRS and CDR2 YFSETQ. The CDR3 region is CASSPMTGGTYYGYTF. DNA of the CDR3: TGTGCCAGCAGCCCGATGACCGGAGGGACCTACTATGGCTACACCTTC.

The J gene is TRBJ1-1, the V gene TRBV4-3; D possibly corresponds to TRBD1 (6 bases). The CDR3 spans 14 residues. Trimming took off 4 bases at V and 11 bases at J, with 20 bases between the two ends. Looked up from germline, CDR1 is LGHNA and CDR2 is YSLEER. The chain's CDR3 is CASSPYRDGISAFF. The CDR3, as DNA: TGCGCCAGCAGCCCCTACAGGGACGGCATTTCGGCTTTCTTT.

By its share, this clone is medium-sized (0.01 to 0.1%). This rearrangement joins TRBV9 to TRBJ2-3; TRBD2 aligns across 7 bases. Germline V gives CDR1 SGDLS, CDR2 YYNGEE. Losses at the gene ends were 1 base for V and 2 bases for J; bases not matched to a gene: 7. There are 16 residues in the CDR3. The DNA of the CDR3 is TGTGCCAGCAGCGTATCCCTAGCGGTTTACACAGATACGCAGTATTTT. This gives the protein CASSVSLAVYTDTQYF.

This clone was observed many times. V usage is TRBV19 and J usage is TRBJ2-7, with 8 bases matching TRBD2. CDR3 length: 15 residues. The germline V gene encodes CDR1 LNHDA and CDR2 SQIVND (reference sequence). The ends lost 3 bases at V and 0 bases at J; junction bases unmatched: 4. CDR3 sequence: CASSIAGGGSYEQYF. CDR3 sequence (DNA): TGTGCCAGTAGTATTGCGGGGGGAGGCTCCTACGAGCAGTACTTC.

This clone was detected only a few times. The CDR3 is CASSLSTSAEQYF. CDR3 DNA sequence: TGTGCCAGCAGTTTATCGACTAGCGCCGAGCAGTACTTC. The genes are TRBV27 and TRBJ2-7; 8 bases are a match to TRBD2. Trimming took 0 bases from V and 6 from J; bases not matched to a gene: 1. This CDR3 region has 13 residues. Germline CDR1 and CDR2: MNHEY and SMNVEV (reference sequence).

This clone was recorded a few times. This rearrangement joins TRBV11-2 to TRBJ2-3, with 11 bases aligning to TRBD2. CDR1 is SGHAT, CDR2 FQNNGV, per germline. The CDR3 sequence is 16 residues long. J was trimmed by 4 bases and V by 4 bases; bases with no gene match: 7. CDR3 sequence (DNA): TGTGCCAGCAGCTCCTTAACTAGCGGGGGATCAGATACGCAGTATTTT. Amino acids: CASSSLTSGGSDTQYF.

The V gene is TRBV10-3, the J gene TRBJ2-1; tentatively, D is TRBD1 (5 bases). CDR3 length equals 13 residues. Trimming stripped 9 bases from V and 8 bases from J, with 17 bases between. Per germline, CDR1 ENHRY and CDR2 SYGVKD. CDR3 in amino acids: CAMKGELVDEQFF. CDR3 nucleotide sequence: TGTGCCATGAAAGGGGAACTTGTTGATGAGCAGTTCTTC.

The rearrangement links TRBV5-5 to TRBJ2-7; the D is unclear. Trimming stripped 4 bases from V and 4 bases from J, with 18 bases between. Germline loops: CDR1 SGHKS, CDR2 YYEKEE (reference sequence). The CDR3 runs 15 residues. CDR3 coding DNA: TGTGCCAGCAGCACGACACCAAACCCTAATTACGAGCAGTACTTC. Residues: CASSTTPNPNYEQYF. Full variable domain (outside the CDR3, taken from reference TRBV5-5 and TRBJ2-7): DAGVTQSPTHLIKTRGQQVTLRCSPISGHKSVSWYQQVLGQGPQFIFQYYEKEERGRGNFPDRFSARQFPNYSSELNVNALLLGDSALYLCASSTTPNPNYEQYFGPGTRLTVT.

Regarding this clone: Given the absence of the conserved phenylalanine or tryptophan at the CDR3 end, a read error is likely. Because the CDR3's place on the DNA is in doubt, the DNA is left out and the CDR3 is given as listed by TCRdb. The chain recombines TRBV11-2 with TRBJ1-2; the listed D gene, TRBD1, was not tested against the DNA. Germline CDR1 and CDR2: SGHAT and FQNNGV. Both ends counted, the CDR3 spans 11 residues. CDR3 sequence: CASSPRDRPEV.

Judged by abundance, this clone is medium-sized. V is TRBV19 and J is TRBJ2-1; 14 bases align to TRBD2. This CDR3 is 17 amino acids long. The V gene end was trimmed by 3 bases and the J gene end by 8 bases; junction bases not matched to a gene: 9. The germline V gene has CDR1 LNHDA and CDR2 SQIVND (reference sequence). In DNA, the CDR3 is TGTGCCAGTAGTATGACTAGCGGGGGGGCTTTAGGCGATGAGCAGTTCTTC. Amino acid sequence: CASSMTSGGALGDEQFF.